This T cell receptor beta chain emerged from a study of cytomegalovirus exposure and HLA in healthy donors. General observations from the study: It was shown in a later analysis that HLA-associated TCR beta chains were more clonally expanded than other, equally common chains. One variant, a missense change in DCLRE1C, was linked in a later analysis to TCR beta V- and J-gene trimming. Later analysis placed DRB1 highest and HLA-C lowest in TCR association rates, which differed by HLA locus. The classifier, whose performance was assessed in both the original and validation cohorts, reportedly diagnosed cytomegalovirus status with high specificity and sensitivity.

Trimming shortened V by 4 bases and J by 0 bases, and 13 bases separated the two germline ends. Looked up from germline, CDR1 is KGHSH and CDR2 is LQKENI. The CDR3 extends over 16 amino acids. PCR primers comprised 60 Vbeta and 13 Jbeta primers. Produced via immunoSEQ multiplex PCR; TCRdb's table is partial and in-frame only. Among a few hundred thousand clones listed, approximately 84% were seen once. Concerning this clone: Its specificity is not known.

The source material was PBMCs. This sequence originates from a woman in her 40s in good health and CMV-seropositive. The chain combines TRBV18 with TRBJ1-3; D remains ambiguous. The CDR3 DNA reads as TGTGCCAGCTCACACAGTTTACCCTCCTCTGGAAACACCATATATTTT. As protein: CASSHSLPSSGNTIYF.